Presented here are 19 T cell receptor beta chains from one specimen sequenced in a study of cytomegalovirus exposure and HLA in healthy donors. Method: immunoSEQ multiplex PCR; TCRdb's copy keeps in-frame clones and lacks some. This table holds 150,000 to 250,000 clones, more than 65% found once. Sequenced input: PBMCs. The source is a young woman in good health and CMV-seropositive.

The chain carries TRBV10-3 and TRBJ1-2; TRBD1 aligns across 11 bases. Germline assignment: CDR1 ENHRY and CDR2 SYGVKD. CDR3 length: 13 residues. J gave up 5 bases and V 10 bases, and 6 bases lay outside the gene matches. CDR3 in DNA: TGTGCCACGCGGACAGGGGGCACGTATGGCTACACCTTC. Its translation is CATRTGGTYGYTF.

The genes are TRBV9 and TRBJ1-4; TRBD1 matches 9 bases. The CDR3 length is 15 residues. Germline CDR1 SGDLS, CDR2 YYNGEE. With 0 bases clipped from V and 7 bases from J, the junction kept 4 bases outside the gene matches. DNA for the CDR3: TGTGCCAGCAGCGTAGGGACAGGGGAGGGTGAAAAACTGTTTTTT. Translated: CASSVGTGEGEKLFF. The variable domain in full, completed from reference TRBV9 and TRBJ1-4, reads DSGVTQTPKHLITATGQRVTLRCSPRSGDLSVYWYQQSLDQGLQFLIQYYNGEERAKGNILERFSAQQFPDLHSELNLSSLELGDSALYFCASSVGTGEGEKLFFGSGTQLSVL.

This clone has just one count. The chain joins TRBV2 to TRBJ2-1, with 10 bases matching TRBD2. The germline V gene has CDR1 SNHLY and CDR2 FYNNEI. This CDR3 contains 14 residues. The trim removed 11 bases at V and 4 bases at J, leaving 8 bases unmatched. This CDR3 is CAGRGTSVYNEQFF. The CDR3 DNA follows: TGTGCCGGGAGAGGGACTAGCGTATACAATGAGCAGTTCTTC.

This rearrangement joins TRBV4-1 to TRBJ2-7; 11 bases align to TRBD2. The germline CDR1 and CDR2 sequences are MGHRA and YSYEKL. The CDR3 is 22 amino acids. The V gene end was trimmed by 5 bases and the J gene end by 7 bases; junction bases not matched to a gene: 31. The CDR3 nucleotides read TGCGCCAGCAGCGAACGAACCATACTAGCGGGAGAAATTAAGAGGGGGTTGAGGGAGCAGTACTTC. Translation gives CASSERTILAGEIKRGLREQYF.

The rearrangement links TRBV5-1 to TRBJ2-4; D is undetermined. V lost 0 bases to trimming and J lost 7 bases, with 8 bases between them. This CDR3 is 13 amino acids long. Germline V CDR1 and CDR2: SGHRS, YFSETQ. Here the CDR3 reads CASSLEQPNIQYF. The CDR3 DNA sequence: TGCGCCAGCAGCTTGGAACAGCCCAACATTCAGTACTTC.

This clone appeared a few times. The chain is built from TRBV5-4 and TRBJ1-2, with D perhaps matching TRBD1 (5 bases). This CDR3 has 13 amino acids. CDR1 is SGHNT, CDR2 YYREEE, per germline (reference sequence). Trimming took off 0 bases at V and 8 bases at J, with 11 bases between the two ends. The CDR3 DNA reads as TGTGCCAGCAGCTTGGTACAGGCACGCGGCTACACCTTC. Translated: CASSLVQARGYTF.

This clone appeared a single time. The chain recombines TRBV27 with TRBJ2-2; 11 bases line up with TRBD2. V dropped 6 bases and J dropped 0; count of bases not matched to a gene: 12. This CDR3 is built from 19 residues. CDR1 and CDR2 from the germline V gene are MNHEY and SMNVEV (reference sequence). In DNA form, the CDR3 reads TGTGCCAGCAGCTCAGTTACTAGCGGGAGAGCCGCGAACACCGGGGAGCTGTTTTTT. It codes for CASSSVTSGRAANTGELFF.

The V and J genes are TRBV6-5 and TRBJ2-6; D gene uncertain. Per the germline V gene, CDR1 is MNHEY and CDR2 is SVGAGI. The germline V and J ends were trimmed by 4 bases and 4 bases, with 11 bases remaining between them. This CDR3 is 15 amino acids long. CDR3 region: CASSSPNRGANVLTF. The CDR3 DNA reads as TGTGCCAGCAGTTCCCCTAATCGGGGGGCCAACGTCCTGACTTTC.

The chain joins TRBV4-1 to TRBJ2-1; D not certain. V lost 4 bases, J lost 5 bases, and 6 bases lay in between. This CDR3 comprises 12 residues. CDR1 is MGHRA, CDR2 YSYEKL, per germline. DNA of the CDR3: TGCGCCAGCAGCCCCAGTCACAATGAGCAGTTCTTC. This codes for CASSPSHNEQFF.

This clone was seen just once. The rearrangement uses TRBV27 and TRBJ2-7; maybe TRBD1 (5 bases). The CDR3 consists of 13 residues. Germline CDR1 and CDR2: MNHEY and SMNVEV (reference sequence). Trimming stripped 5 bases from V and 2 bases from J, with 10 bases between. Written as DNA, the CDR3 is TGTGCCAGCAGTCTCCAGGGCCCCTACGAGCAGTACTTC. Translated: CASSLQGPYEQYF.

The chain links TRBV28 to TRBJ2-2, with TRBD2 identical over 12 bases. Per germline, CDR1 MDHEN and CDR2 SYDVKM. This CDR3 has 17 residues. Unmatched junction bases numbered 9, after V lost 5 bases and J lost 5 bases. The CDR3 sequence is CASSPLWTSGKTGELFF. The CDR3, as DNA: TGTGCCAGCAGTCCTCTATGGACTAGCGGGAAAACCGGGGAGCTGTTTTTT.

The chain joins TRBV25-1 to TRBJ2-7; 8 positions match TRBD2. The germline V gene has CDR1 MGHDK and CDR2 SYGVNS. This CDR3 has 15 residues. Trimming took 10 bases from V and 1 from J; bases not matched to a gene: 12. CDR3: CATLQVSGGSYEQYF. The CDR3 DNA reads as TGTGCCACCCTTCAGGTCAGCGGGGGATCCTACGAGCAGTACTTC.

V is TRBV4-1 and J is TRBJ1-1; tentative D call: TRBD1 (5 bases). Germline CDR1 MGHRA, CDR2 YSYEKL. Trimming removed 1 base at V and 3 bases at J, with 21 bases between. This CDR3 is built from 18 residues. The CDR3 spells CASSQGSGTREKDTEAFF. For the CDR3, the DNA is TGCGCCAGCAGCCAAGGCAGCGGGACGAGAGAGAAAGACACTGAAGCTTTCTTT.

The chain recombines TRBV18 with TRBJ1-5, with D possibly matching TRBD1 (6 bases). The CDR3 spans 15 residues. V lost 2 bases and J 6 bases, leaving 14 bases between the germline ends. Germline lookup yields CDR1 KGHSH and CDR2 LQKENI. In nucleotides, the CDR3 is TGTGCCAGCTCACCAGAACAGGGTATGAGTCAGCCCCAGCATTTT. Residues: CASSPEQGMSQPQHF.

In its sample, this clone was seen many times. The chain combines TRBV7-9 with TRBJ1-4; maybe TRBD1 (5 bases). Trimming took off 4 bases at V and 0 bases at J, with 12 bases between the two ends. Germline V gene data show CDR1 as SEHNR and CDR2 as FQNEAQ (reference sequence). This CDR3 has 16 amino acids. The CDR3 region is CASSSPATATNEKLFF. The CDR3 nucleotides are TGTGCCAGCAGCTCCCCTGCGACAGCAACTAATGAAAAACTGTTTTTT.

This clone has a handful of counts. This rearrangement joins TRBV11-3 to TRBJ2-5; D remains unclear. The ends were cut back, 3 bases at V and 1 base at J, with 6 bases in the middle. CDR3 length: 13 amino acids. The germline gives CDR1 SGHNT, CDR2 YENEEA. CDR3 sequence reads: CASSFSIQETQYF. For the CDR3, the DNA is TGTGCCAGCAGCTTTAGTATCCAAGAGACCCAGTACTTC.

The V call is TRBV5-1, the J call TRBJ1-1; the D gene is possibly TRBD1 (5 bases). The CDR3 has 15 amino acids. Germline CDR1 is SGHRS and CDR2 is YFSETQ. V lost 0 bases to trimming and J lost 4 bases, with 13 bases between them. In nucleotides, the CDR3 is TGCGCCAGCAGCTTGGCCGGGGGTAGGAGCACTGAAGCTTTCTTT. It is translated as CASSLAGGRSTEAFF.

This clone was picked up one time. The CDR3 bases are TGTGCCAGCAGTCGAACAGGGGCTACCTACGAGCAGTACTTC. Its protein product is CASSRTGATYEQYF. V and J are TRBV28 and TRBJ2-7; 7 nucleotides align to TRBD1. The germline gives CDR1 MDHEN, CDR2 SYDVKM. CDR3 size: 14 residues. The J segment lost 2 bases and the V segment lost 5 bases, leaving 6 bases of the junction unmatched.

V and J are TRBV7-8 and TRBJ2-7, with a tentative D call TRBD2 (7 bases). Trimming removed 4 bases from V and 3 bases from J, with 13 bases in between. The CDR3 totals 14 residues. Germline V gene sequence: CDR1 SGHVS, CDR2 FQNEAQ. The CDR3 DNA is TGTGCCAGCAGCTCGGGGGCGGGAGTCTACGAGCAGTACTTC. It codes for CASSSGAGVYEQYF.